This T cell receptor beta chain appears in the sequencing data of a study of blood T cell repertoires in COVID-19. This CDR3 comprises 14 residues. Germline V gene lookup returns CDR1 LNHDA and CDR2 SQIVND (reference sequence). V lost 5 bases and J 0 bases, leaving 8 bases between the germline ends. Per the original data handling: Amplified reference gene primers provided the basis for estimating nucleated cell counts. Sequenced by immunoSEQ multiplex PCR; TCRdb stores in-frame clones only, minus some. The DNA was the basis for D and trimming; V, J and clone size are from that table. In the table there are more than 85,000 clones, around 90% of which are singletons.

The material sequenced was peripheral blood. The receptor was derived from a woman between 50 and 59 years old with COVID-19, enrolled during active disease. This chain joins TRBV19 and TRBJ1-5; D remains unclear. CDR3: CASSLSGSNQPQHF. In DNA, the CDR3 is TGTGCCAGTAGTTTGTCGGGTAGCAATCAGCCCCAGCATTTT.